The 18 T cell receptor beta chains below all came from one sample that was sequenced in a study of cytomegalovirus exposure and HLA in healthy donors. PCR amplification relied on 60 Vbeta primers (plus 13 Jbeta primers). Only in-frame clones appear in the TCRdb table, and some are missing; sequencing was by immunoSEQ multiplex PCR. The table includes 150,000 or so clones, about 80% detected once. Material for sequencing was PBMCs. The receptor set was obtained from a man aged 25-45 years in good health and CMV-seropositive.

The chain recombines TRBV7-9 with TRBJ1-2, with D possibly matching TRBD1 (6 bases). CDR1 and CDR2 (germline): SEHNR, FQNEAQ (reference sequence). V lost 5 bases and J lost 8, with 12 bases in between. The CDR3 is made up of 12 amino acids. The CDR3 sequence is CASSTRDTGYTF. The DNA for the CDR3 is TGTGCCAGCAGCACCAGGGACACGGGCTACACCTTC.

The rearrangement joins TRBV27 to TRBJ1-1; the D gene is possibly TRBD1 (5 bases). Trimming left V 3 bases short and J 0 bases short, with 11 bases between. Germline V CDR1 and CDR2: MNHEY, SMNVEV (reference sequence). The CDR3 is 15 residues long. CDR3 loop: CASSLLDSMNTEAFF. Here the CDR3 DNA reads TGTGCCAGCAGTTTGCTCGACAGCATGAACACTGAAGCTTTCTTT.

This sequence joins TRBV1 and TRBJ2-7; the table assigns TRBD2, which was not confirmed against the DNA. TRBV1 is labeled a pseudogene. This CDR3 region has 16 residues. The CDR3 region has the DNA TGCACCAGCAGCGATGACCCTAGCGGGAGGGAGTACGAGCAGTACTTC. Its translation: CTSSDDPSGREYEQYF.

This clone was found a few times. The CDR3 sequence: CASRILQGKANEKLFF. In DNA form, the CDR3 reads TGCGCCAGTCGGATACTACAGGGGAAAGCTAATGAAAAACTGTTTTTT. The chain joins TRBV10-1 to TRBJ1-4; 7 bases match TRBD1. This CDR3 is built from 16 residues. CDR1 is WNHNN and CDR2 is SYGVQD in the germline V gene (reference sequence). V gave up 9 bases and J gave up 3 bases; unmatched junction bases: 13.

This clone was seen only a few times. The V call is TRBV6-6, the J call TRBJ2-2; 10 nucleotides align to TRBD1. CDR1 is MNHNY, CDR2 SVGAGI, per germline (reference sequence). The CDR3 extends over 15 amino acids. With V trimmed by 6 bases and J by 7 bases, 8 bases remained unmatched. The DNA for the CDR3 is TGTGCCAGCAGCCAGGGACAGGGGAGGGACGGGGAGCTGTTTTTT. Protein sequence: CASSQGQGRDGELFF.

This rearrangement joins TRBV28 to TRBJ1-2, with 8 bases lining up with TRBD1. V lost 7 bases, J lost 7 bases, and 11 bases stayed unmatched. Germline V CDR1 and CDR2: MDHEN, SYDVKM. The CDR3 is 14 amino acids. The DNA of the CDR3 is TGTGCCAGCAACAGGGGGGGGGCGGTAGGTGGCTACACCTTC. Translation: CASNRGGAVGGYTF.

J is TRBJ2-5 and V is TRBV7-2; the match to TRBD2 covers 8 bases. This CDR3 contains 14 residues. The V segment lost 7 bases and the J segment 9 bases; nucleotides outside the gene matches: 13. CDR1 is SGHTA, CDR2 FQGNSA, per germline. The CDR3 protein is CASKLAAPKGAQYF. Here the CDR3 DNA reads TGTGCCAGCAAACTAGCGGCGCCGAAAGGGGCCCAGTACTTC.

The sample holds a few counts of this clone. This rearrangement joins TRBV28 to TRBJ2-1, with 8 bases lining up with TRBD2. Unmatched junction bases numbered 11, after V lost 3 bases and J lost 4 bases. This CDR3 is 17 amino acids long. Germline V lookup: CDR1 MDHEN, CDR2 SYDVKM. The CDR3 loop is CASSFWSVGGGYNEQFF. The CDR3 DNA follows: TGTGCCAGCAGTTTTTGGTCCGTTGGCGGGGGGTACAATGAGCAGTTCTTC.

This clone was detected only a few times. Here the CDR3 DNA reads TGTGCCAGCAGCTTAGACAGGGCAAGCGGCGCAGATACGCAGTATTTT. Translation: CASSLDRASGADTQYF. The chain joins TRBV7-3 to TRBJ2-3, with 7 bases that match TRBD1. The ends lost 2 bases at V and 4 bases at J; junction bases unmatched: 9. The CDR3 runs to 16 residues. The germline V gene has CDR1 SGHTA and CDR2 FQGTGA.

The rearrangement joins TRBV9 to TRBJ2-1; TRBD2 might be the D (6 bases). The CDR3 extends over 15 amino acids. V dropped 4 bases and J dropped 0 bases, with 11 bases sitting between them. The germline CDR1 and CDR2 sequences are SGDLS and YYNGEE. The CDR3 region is CASSISGNSYNEQFF. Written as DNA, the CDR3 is TGTGCCAGCAGCATTAGCGGAAACTCCTACAATGAGCAGTTCTTC. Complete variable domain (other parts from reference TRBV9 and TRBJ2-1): DSGVTQTPKHLITATGQRVTLRCSPRSGDLSVYWYQQSLDQGLQFLIQYYNGEERAKGNILERFSAQQFPDLHSELNLSSLELGDSALYFCASSISGNSYNEQFFGPGTRLTVL.

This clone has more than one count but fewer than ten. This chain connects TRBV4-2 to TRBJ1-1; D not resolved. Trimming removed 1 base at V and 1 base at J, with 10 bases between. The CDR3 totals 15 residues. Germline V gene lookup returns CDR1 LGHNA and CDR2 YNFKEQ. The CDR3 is CASSQAPTENTEAFF. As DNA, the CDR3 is TGTGCCAGCAGCCAAGCGCCTACAGAGAACACTGAAGCTTTCTTT.

The CDR3 protein is CASSNVTGGNTIYF. CDR3 DNA: TGTGCCAGCAGCAACGTGACAGGTGGAAACACCATATATTTT. V gene TRBV21-1 combines with J gene TRBJ1-3; no DNA check was done on the table's D call, TRBD1. TRBV21-1 represents a pseudogene. This CDR3 is built from 14 residues.

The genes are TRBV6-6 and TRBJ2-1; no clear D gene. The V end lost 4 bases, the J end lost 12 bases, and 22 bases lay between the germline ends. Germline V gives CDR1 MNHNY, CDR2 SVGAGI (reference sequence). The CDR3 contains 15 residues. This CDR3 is CASSSRVSPVMVQFF. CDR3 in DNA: TGTGCCAGCAGTTCCCGTGTATCCCCAGTTATGGTGCAGTTCTTC.

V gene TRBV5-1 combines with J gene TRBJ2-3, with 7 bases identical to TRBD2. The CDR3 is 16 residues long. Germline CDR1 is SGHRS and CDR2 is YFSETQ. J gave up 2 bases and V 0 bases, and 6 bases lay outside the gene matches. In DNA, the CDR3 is TGCGCCAGCAGCTTGGGAGGGACTACCTACACAGATACGCAGTATTTT. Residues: CASSLGGTTYTDTQYF.

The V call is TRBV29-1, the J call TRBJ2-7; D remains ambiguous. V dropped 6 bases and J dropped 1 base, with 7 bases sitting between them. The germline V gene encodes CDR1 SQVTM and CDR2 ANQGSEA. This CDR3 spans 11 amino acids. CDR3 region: CSVQYSYEQYF. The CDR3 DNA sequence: TGCAGCGTACAATATTCCTACGAGCAGTACTTC.

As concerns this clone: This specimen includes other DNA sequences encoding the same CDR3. Here the CDR3 reads CASSYSPLEQYF. The CDR3, as DNA: TGTGCCAGCAGTTACTCCCCCCTCGAGCAGTACTTC. The chain recombines TRBV6-5 with TRBJ2-7; D gene unclear. The CDR3 has 12 amino acids. V was shortened by 0 bases and J by 6 bases, with 6 bases between the two germline ends. The germline V gene encodes CDR1 MNHEY and CDR2 SVGAGI.

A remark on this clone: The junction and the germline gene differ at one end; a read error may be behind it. DNA of the CDR3: TGCGCCAGCAGCGCCGGACTAGCGGGAGGGGGTGTGGTCTTC. This codes for CASSAGLAGGGVVF. The chain links TRBV5-1 to TRBJ2-1; 15 bases map to TRBD2. Germline assignment: CDR1 SGHRS and CDR2 YFSETQ. This CDR3 is 14 amino acids long.

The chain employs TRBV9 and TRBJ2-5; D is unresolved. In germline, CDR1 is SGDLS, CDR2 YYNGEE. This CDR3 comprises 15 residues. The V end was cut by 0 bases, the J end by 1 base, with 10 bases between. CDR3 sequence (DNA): TGTGCCAGCAGCGTAGAGTTGGGCTCCCAAGAGACCCAGTACTTC. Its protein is CASSVELGSQETQYF.